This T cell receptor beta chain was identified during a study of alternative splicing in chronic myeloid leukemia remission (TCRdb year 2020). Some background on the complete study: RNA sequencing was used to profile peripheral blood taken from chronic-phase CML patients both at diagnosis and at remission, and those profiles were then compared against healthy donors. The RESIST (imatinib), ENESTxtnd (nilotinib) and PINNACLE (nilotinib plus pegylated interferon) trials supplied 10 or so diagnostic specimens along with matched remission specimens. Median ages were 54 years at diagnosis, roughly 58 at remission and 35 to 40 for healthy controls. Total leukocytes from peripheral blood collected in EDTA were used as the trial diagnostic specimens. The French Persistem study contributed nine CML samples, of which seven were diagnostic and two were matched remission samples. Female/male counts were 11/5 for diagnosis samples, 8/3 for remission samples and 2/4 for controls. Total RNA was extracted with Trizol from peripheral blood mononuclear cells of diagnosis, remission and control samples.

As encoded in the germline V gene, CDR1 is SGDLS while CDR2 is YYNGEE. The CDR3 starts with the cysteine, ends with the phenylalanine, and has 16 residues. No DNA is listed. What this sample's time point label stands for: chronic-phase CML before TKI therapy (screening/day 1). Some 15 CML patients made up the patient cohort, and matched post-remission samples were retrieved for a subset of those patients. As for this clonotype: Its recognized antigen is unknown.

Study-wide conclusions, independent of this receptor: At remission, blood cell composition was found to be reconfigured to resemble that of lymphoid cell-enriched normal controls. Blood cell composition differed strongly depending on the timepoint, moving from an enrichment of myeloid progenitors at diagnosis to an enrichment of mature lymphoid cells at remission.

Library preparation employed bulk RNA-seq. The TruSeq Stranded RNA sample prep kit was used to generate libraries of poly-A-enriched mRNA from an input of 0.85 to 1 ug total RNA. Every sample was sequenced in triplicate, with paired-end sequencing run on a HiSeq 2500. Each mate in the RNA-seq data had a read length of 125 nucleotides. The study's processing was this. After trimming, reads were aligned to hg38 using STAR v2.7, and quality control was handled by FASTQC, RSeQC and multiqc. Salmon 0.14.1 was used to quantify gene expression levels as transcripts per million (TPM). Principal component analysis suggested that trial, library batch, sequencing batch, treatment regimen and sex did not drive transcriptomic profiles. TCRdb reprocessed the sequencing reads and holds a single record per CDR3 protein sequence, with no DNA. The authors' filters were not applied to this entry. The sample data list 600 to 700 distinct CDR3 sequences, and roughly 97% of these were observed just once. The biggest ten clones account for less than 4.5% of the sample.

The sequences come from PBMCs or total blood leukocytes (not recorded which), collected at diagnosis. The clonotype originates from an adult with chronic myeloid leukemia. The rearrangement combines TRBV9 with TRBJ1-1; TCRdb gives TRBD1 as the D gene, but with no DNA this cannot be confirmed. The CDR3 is CASSAGDRGMNTEAFF.